Following are 23 T cell receptor beta chains from one sample sequenced in a study of a mutant IDH1 vaccine in newly diagnosed glioma (dated by TCRdb to the early 2020s). Which antigens these TCRs recognize remains unknown. Libraries came from the immunoSEQ multiplex PCR assay. TCRdb took over this immuneACCESS table, retaining in-frame rearrangements with V and J assigned. Such tables are incomplete; in checked studies, under half of the missing clones stem from an unresolved V gene, and the remainder is unexplained. This sample lists 41,000 or so clones; around 78% were detected once. The leading ten clones occupy around 6.5% of the sample. The time point label here, explained by the study, means: week 23, last vaccination. Each vaccine dose, consisting of 300 ug of a 20-mer mutant IDH1 peptide in Montanide, was administered subcutaneously with topical imiquimod. This material consisted of PBMCs, taken from a glioma patient whose treatment included an IDH1 peptide vaccine. These TCRs come from a woman in her thirties or forties with glioma. Some clones in this sample may be carry-over from other donors' samples.

The rearrangement joins TRBV6-5 to TRBJ1-1; possibly TRBD1 for D (5 bases). Germline-derived CDR1 and CDR2 are MNHEY and SVGAGI. V was cut by 2 bases and J by 10 bases, with 11 bases left in between. This CDR3 spans 12 amino acids. The CDR3 protein is CASSYEGLGAFF. The CDR3 DNA reads TGTGCCAGCAGTTACGAGGGACTAGGAGCTTTCTTT.

This clone was observed a single time. CDR3 sequence: CASSLGMTQYF. In nucleotides, the CDR3 is TGTGCCAGCAGCCTTGGGATGACCCAGTACTTC. The rearrangement links TRBV9 to TRBJ2-5; D unclear. Germline CDR1 and CDR2: SGDLS and YYNGEE. The CDR3 is 11 residues long. The ends were cut back, 4 bases at V and 7 bases at J, with 8 bases in the middle.

This sequence joins TRBV6-5 and TRBJ1-2; no reliable D call. This CDR3 contains 14 residues. Germline lookup yields CDR1 MNHEY and CDR2 SVGAGI. Trimming pared 6 bases from V and 5 bases from J, leaving 16 bases between. The CDR3 spells CASSPSANSYGYTF. CDR3 coding DNA: TGTGCCAGCAGCCCATCAGCAAATTCTTATGGCTACACCTTC.

This chain links TRBV9 with TRBJ2-2, with D perhaps matching TRBD1 (6 bases). This CDR3 has 18 amino acids. V was trimmed by 4 bases and J by 4 bases, leaving 23 bases between them. In germline, CDR1 is SGDLS, CDR2 YYNGEE. The CDR3 DNA sequence: TGTGCCAGCAGCAATCCCCCTAACGACAGGTTGACCACCGGGGAGCTGTTTTTT. Encoded protein: CASSNPPNDRLTTGELFF.

V and J are TRBV18 and TRBJ2-5; either TRBD1 or TRBD2 may supply D (7 bases each). This CDR3 region has 16 residues. Trimming stripped 0 bases from V and 5 bases from J, with 16 bases between. In germline, CDR1 is KGHSH, CDR2 LQKENI. The CDR3 DNA follows: TGTGCCAGCTCACCACCGGGAGGGACAGTAGGCGAGACCCAGTACTTC. It codes for CASSPPGGTVGETQYF.

The genes are TRBV5-1 and TRBJ2-3, with TRBD1 identical over 7 bases. The CDR3 consists of 16 residues. Trimming cost V 0 bases and J 0 bases; bases outside gene matches: 4. Germline-derived CDR1 and CDR2 are SGHRS and YFSETQ. CDR3 sequence: CASSLAEGASTDTQYF. For the CDR3, the DNA is TGCGCCAGCAGCTTGGCAGAGGGGGCTAGCACAGATACGCAGTATTTT.

The chain recombines TRBV7-3 with TRBJ2-1, with TRBD2 matching over 12 bases. The CDR3 has 15 amino acids. CDR1 SGHTA and CDR2 FQGTGA come from the germline V gene. J was trimmed by 4 bases and V by 4 bases; bases with no gene match: 2. The CDR3 loop is CASSSGLAGYNEQFF. The CDR3 DNA reads as TGTGCCAGCAGCTCAGGACTAGCGGGGTACAATGAGCAGTTCTTC.

The chain is built from TRBV6-1 and TRBJ2-1; D is uncertain. The V and J ends lost 3 bases and 5 bases respectively, with 17 bases between them. The CDR3 length is 16 residues. Germline CDR1 and CDR2: MNHNS and SASEGT. The CDR3 reads CASSEPAIFLDNEQFF. Written as DNA, the CDR3 is TGTGCCAGCAGTGAGCCAGCCATTTTCTTAGACAATGAGCAGTTCTTC.

The V gene is TRBV29-1, the J gene TRBJ2-7, with TRBD1 matching 10 bases. V was clipped by 4 bases and J by 3 bases; unmatched bases: 3. The CDR3 runs 13 residues. Germline V gives CDR1 SQVTM, CDR2 ANQGSEA. In DNA, the CDR3 is TGCAGCGTTGGATGGACAGGGGGCTACGAGCAGTACTTC. As protein: CSVGWTGGYEQYF.

This clone occurred a few times. Other DNA sequences in the sample encode the same CDR3. This chain links TRBV30 with TRBJ1-1; D possibly corresponds to TRBD1 (6 bases). Trimming removed 2 bases from V and 1 base from J, with 8 bases in between. The germline CDR1 and CDR2 sequences are GTSNPN and SVGIG (reference sequence). CDR3 length: 13 amino acids. The chain's CDR3 is CAWSIGGNTEAFF. CDR3 sequence (DNA): TGTGCCTGGAGTATAGGGGGGAACACTGAAGCTTTCTTT.

The rearrangement joins TRBV9 to TRBJ2-3, with 11 bases that match TRBD2. The germline gives CDR1 SGDLS, CDR2 YYNGEE. The CDR3 sequence is 15 residues long. V gave up 4 bases and J gave up 9 bases; unmatched junction bases: 10. Written as DNA, the CDR3 is TGTGCCAGCAGCAAAGCCACTAGCGGGAGTGGGACGCAGTATTTT. Encoded protein: CASSKATSGSGTQYF.

This clone was observed a single time. The chain joins TRBV6-5 to TRBJ1-4; TRBD1 matches at 12 bases. Trimming cost V 6 bases and J 11 bases; bases outside gene matches: 10. This CDR3 region has 15 residues. Germline CDR1 and CDR2: MNHEY and SVGAGI. CDR3 DNA: TGTGCCAGCAGCCGCGACGGGACAGGGGGCGAGAAACTGTTTTTT. This translates into CASSRDGTGGEKLFF.

The CDR3 sequence: CASNGASGANVLTF. The CDR3 DNA is TGTGCCAGCAATGGGGCCTCTGGGGCCAACGTCCTGACTTTC. The J gene is TRBJ2-6, the V gene TRBV6-5, with D perhaps matching TRBD1 (5 bases). V lost 7 bases to trimming and J lost 0 bases, with 7 bases between them. The germline gives CDR1 MNHEY, CDR2 SVGAGI. This CDR3 comprises 14 residues.

This chain joins TRBV5-1 and TRBJ2-1; D is possibly TRBD1 (7 bases). With 3 bases removed from V and 8 bases from J, the gap between germline ends came to 18 bases. This CDR3 is built from 15 residues. From germline, CDR1 is SGHRS and CDR2 YFSETQ. In DNA, the CDR3 is TGCGCCAGCAGCTGGGGGGATACAGGGGTAGATGAGCAGTTCTTC. This gives the protein CASSWGDTGVDEQFF. The full variable domain, in which reference TRBV5-1 and TRBJ2-1 provide the parts outside the CDR3, is KAGVTQTPRYLIKTRGQQVTLSCSPISGHRSVSWYQQTPGQGLQFLFEYFSETQRNKGNFPGRFSGRQFSNSRSEMNVSTLELGDSALYLCASSWGDTGVDEQFFGPGTRLTVL.

The chain carries TRBV9 and TRBJ1-5, with D uncertain. This CDR3 region has 13 residues. Germline V gives CDR1 SGDLS, CDR2 YYNGEE. V dropped 6 bases and J dropped 2 bases, with 9 bases sitting between them. The CDR3 sequence is CASNPGGNQPQHF. DNA for the CDR3: TGTGCCAGCAACCCCGGGGGCAATCAGCCCCAGCATTTT.

V usage is TRBV7-9 and J usage is TRBJ1-5, with 7 bases identical to TRBD1. The CDR3 runs to 16 residues. V gave up 5 bases and J gave up 2 bases; unmatched junction bases: 9. Germline V gene lookup returns CDR1 SEHNR and CDR2 FQNEAQ (reference sequence). CDR3 protein: CASSGTGEIRNQPQHF. Written as DNA, the CDR3 is TGTGCCAGCAGCGGCACAGGGGAAATTCGCAATCAGCCCCAGCATTTT. The whole variable domain, remainder taken from reference TRBV7-9 and TRBJ1-5, is DTGVSQNPRHKITKRGQNVTFRCDPISEHNRLYWYRQTLGQGPEFLTYFQNEAQLEKSRLLSDRFSAERPKGSFSTLEIQRTEQGDSAMYLCASSGTGEIRNQPQHFGDGTRLSIL.

This sequence joins TRBV5-1 and TRBJ2-1; D gene uncertain. Trimming pared 2 bases from V and 12 bases from J, leaving 18 bases between. This CDR3 comprises 14 residues. Per germline, CDR1 SGHRS and CDR2 YFSETQ. The CDR3 protein is CASSFTRNRVGQFF. DNA for the CDR3: TGCGCCAGCAGCTTCACTCGAAATCGGGTGGGGCAGTTCTTC.

The chain links TRBV5-1 to TRBJ1-1; 7 positions match TRBD1. Germline V lookup: CDR1 SGHRS, CDR2 YFSETQ. V lost 4 bases to trimming and J lost 4 bases; unmatched junction nucleotides: 10. The CDR3 extends over 15 amino acids. CDR3: CASSRRRGQSTEAFF. The CDR3 nucleotides read TGCGCCAGCAGCCGCCGTCGGGGACAGTCCACTGAAGCTTTCTTT. The full variable domain, with the rest looked up from reference TRBV5-1 and TRBJ1-1, is KAGVTQTPRYLIKTRGQQVTLSCSPISGHRSVSWYQQTPGQGLQFLFEYFSETQRNKGNFPGRFSGRQFSNSRSEMNVSTLELGDSALYLCASSRRRGQSTEAFFGQGTRLTVV.

The genes are TRBV4-3 and TRBJ2-1; TRBD1 matches at 7 bases. With 0 bases clipped from V and 6 bases from J, the junction kept 2 bases outside the gene matches. The CDR3 is made up of 14 amino acids. In germline, CDR1 is LGHNA, CDR2 YSLEER. CDR3 coding DNA: TGCGCCAGCAGCCAAGACCGACAGGGCAATGAGCAGTTCTTC. It codes for CASSQDRQGNEQFF.

This rearrangement joins TRBV5-4 to TRBJ1-3; D remains ambiguous. The CDR3 consists of 15 residues. Deletions cut 4 bases from V and 3 bases from J, with 14 bases between. Germline lookup yields CDR1 SGHNT and CDR2 YYREEE (reference sequence). The CDR3 is CASSADPRVGNTIYF. Here the CDR3 DNA reads TGTGCCAGCAGCGCGGACCCCCGGGTTGGAAACACCATATATTTT.

This clone was found once. The rearrangement joins TRBV27 to TRBJ2-7; unclear D gene. This CDR3 region has 13 residues. The germline gives CDR1 MNHEY, CDR2 SMNVEV (reference sequence). Trimming took off 8 bases at V and 2 bases at J, with 13 bases between the two ends. The CDR3 loop is CASGLNPTYEQYF. As DNA, the CDR3 is TGTGCCAGCGGCCTTAACCCGACCTACGAGCAGTACTTC.

The V and J genes are TRBV13 and TRBJ2-2; 9 bases line up with TRBD2. The CDR3 is 17 amino acids. V was clipped by 4 bases and J by 8 bases; unmatched bases: 14. The germline V gene has CDR1 PRHDT and CDR2 FYEKMQ (reference sequence). In DNA, the CDR3 is TGTGCCAGCAGCTCCCCTCAAGCGGGGGGCCTGATAGGGGAGCTGTTTTTT. It specifies CASSSPQAGGLIGELFF.

This clone was detected a few times. This rearrangement joins TRBV19 to TRBJ1-1; a weak D match, TRBD1 (6 bases). V dropped 3 bases and J dropped 0 bases, with 11 bases sitting between them. Germline V gene lookup returns CDR1 LNHDA and CDR2 SQIVND (reference sequence). This CDR3 comprises 15 residues. CDR3 DNA sequence: TGTGCCAGTAGTATCAGGACAGCAATGAACACTGAAGCTTTCTTT. This translates into CASSIRTAMNTEAFF.